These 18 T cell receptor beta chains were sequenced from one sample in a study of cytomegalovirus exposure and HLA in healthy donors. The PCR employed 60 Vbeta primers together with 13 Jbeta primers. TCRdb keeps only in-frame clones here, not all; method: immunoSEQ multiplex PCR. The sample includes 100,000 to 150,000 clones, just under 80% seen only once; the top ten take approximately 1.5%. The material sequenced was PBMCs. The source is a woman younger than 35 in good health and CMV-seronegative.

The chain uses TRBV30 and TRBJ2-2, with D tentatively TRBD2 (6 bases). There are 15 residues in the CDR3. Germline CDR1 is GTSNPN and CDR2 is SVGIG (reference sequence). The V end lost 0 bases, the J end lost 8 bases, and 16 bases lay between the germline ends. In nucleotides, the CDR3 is TGTGCCTGGAGTGTACTGGTCGGGAGCTCGGGGGAGCTGTTTTTT. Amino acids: CAWSVLVGSSGELFF.

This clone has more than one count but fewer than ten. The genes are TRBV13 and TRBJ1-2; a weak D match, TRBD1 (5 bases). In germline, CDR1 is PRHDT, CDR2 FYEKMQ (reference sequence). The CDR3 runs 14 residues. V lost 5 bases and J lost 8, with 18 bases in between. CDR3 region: CASSPREGRYGYTF. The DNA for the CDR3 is TGTGCCAGCAGCCCCCGTGAGGGGAGGTACGGCTACACCTTC.

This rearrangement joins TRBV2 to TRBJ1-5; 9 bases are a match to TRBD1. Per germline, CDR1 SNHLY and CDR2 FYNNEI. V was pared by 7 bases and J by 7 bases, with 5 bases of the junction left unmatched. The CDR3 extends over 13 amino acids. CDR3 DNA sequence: TGTGCCAGCACTGGGACAGGGTCCCAGCCCCAGCATTTT. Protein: CASTGTGSQPQHF. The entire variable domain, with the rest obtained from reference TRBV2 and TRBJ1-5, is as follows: EPEVTQTPSHQVTQMGQEVILRCVPISNHLYFYWYRQILGQKVEFLVSFYNNEISEKSEIFDDQFSVERPDGSNFTLKIRSTKLEDSAMYFCASTGTGSQPQHFGDGTRLSIL.

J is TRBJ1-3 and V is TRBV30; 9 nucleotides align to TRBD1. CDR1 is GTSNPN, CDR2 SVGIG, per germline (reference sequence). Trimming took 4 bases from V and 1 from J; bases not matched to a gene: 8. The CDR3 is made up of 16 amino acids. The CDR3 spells CAWKRDRVLSGNTIYF. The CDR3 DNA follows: TGTGCCTGGAAACGGGACAGGGTCCTATCTGGAAACACCATATATTTT. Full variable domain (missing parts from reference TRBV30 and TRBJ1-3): SQTIHQWPATLVQPVGSPLSLECTVEGTSNPNLYWYRQAAGRGLQLLFYSVGIGQISSEVPQNLSASRPQDRQFILSSKKLLLSDSGFYLCAWKRDRVLSGNTIYFGEGSWLTVV.

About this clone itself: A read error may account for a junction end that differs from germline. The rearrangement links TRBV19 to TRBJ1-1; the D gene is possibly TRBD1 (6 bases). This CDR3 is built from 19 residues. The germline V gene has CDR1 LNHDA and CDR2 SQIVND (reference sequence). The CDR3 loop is CASTIGRSGVSKRRTEAFF. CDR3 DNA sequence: TGTGCCAGTACTATAGGACGGTCAGGGGTATCTAAACGACGCACTGAAGCTTTCTTT.

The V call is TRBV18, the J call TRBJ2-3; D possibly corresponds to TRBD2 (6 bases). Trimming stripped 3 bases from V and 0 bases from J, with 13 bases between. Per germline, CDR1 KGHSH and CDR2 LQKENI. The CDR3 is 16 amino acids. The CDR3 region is CASSPPGLASTDTQYF. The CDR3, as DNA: TGTGCCAGCTCACCTCCGGGGCTAGCGAGCACAGATACGCAGTATTTT.

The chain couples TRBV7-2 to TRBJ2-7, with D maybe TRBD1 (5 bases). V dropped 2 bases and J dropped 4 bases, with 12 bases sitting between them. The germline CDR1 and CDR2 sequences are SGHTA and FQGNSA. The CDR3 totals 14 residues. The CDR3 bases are TGTGCCAGCAGCTTAAACAGGAACATTTACGAGCAGTACTTC. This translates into CASSLNRNIYEQYF. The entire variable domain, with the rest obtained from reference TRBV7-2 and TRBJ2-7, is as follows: GAGVSQSPSNKVTEKGKDVELRCDPISGHTALYWYRQSLGQGLEFLIYFQGNSAPDKSGLPSDRFSAERTGGSVSTLTIQRTQQEDSAVYLCASSLNRNIYEQYFGPGTRLTVT.

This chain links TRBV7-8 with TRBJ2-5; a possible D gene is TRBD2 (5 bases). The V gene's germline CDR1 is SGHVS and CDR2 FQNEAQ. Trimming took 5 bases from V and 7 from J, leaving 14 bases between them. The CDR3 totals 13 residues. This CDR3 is CASSARPRGTQYF. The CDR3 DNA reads TGTGCCAGCAGCGCCCGTCCCCGGGGGACCCAGTACTTC.

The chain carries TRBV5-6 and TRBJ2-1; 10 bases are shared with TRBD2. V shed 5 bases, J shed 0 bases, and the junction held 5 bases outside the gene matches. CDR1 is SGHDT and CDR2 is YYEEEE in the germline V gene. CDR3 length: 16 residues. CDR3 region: CASSLAGVNSYNEQFF. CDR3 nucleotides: TGTGCCAGCAGTCTAGCGGGAGTAAACTCCTACAATGAGCAGTTCTTC.

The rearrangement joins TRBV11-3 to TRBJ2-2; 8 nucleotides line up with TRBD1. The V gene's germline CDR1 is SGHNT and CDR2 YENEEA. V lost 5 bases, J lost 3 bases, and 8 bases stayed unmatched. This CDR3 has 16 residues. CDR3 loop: CASSARQGRDTGELFF. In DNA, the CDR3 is TGTGCCAGCAGCGCTCGACAGGGGCGAGACACCGGGGAGCTGTTTTTT.

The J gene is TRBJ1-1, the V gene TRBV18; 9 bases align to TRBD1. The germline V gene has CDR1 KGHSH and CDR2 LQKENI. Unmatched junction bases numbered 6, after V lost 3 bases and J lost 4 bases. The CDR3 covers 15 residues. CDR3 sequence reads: CASSPQGTGITEAFF. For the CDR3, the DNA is TGTGCCAGCTCACCTCAGGGGACAGGGATCACTGAAGCTTTCTTT.

The CDR3 here is CASKPGSNTEAFF. The CDR3 DNA follows: TGCGCCAGCAAACCGGGTTCGAACACTGAAGCTTTCTTT. The genes are TRBV5-1 and TRBJ1-1; D unresolved. CDR1 is SGHRS and CDR2 is YFSETQ in the germline V gene. V was cut by 6 bases and J by 1 base, with 10 bases left in between. CDR3 length: 13 residues.

CDR3 sequence: CASRGLAGTNEQFF. The CDR3 nucleotides are TGTGCCAGCAGGGGTCTAGCGGGAACCAATGAGCAGTTCTTC. The gene calls are TRBV6-6 and TRBJ2-1; 9 bases fit TRBD2. The CDR3 runs 14 residues. Losses at the gene ends were 6 bases for V and 6 bases for J; bases not matched to a gene: 6. Germline V gives CDR1 MNHNY, CDR2 SVGAGI (reference sequence).

DNA of the CDR3: TGTGCCAGCAGCCGACAATACGAAGGCTACACCTTC. This gives the protein CASSRQYEGYTF. The chain has TRBV7-9 and TRBJ1-2; D is undetermined. V lost 5 bases to trimming and J lost 8 bases, with 12 bases between them. CDR1 SEHNR and CDR2 FQNEAQ come from the germline V gene (reference sequence). This CDR3 region has 12 residues.

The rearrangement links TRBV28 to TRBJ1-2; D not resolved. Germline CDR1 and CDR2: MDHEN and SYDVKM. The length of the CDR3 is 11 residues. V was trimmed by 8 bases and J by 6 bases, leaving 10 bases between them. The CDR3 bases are TGTGCCAGCGGCGGGATGGATGGCTACACCTTC. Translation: CASGGMDGYTF.

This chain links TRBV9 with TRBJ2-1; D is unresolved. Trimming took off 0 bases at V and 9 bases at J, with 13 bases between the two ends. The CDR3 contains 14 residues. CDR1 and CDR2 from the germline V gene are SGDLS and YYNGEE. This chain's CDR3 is CASSVESQSGEQFF. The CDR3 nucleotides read TGTGCCAGCAGCGTAGAATCCCAGTCGGGTGAGCAGTTCTTC.

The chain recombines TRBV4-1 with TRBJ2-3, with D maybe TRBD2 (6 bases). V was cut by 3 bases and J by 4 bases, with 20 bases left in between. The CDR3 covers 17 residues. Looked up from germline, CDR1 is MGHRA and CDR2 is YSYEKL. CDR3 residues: CASSQSGAIGSPDTQYF. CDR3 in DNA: TGCGCCAGCAGCCAGTCGGGAGCTATTGGGTCCCCAGATACGCAGTATTTT.

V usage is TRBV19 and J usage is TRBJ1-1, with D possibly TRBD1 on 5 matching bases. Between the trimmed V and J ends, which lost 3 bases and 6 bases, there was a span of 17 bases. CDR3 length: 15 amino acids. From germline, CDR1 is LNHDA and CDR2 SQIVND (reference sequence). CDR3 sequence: CASSMGRDVNPEAFF. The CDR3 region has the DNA TGTGCCAGTAGTATGGGCAGGGATGTTAACCCTGAAGCTTTCTTT.